Frequency places the clone carrying this T cell receptor (beta chain) as medium-sized. Its antigen is not known. Germline V CDR1 and CDR2: LNHDA, SQIVND (reference sequence). The CDR3 spans 15 residues. Multiplex touch-down PCR amplified TRB using TRB-A and TRB-B pools in one tube. TCRdb re-analyzed the multiplex PCR reads; it lists each CDR3 protein once, without DNA. The table for this sample gives about 3,900 distinct CDR3 sequences. The data were obtained in a study of T cell clusters in autoimmune cytopenias. Overall study: Per sample, median TRB depth was approximately 48,000 reads, yielding a median approximately 2,400 distinct clonotypes. Study-wide points: Physiological T cell clusters of healthy donors were apparently absent in primary autoimmune cytopenia patients. The T cell clusters came from computational analysis alone and lack functional validation.

Each sample's input was about 250 ng genomic DNA, 30,000 to 45,000 genome equivalents. V gene TRBV19 combines with J gene TRBJ1-4. This clonotype originated in a human donor with an autoimmune cytopenia or autoimmune hepatitis (not recorded which). Sequenced: peripheral blood. CDR3 amino acids: CASSPQAATNEKLFF.